The 13 T cell receptor beta chains below come from one sample, sequenced in a study of T-cell memory formation after mild COVID-19. MiXCR was run by TCRdb on the 5' RACE reads, yielding one entry per CDR3 protein. This table has approximately 190,000 distinct CDR3 sequences, 15% to 20% appearing once. What was sequenced was PBMCs or a T cell subset sorted from them (not recorded which). The source of these receptors is an adult woman who had mild COVID-19 (a few samples of this study predate the infection). Cell type and time point are not known.

This clonotype was detected ten times or more. The CDR3: CASSSRIGTDSPLHF. For the CDR3, the DNA is TGTGCCAGCAGCTCGCGGATCGGAACCGATTCACCCCTCCACTTT. The V and J genes are TRBV7-9 and TRBJ1-6; D is uncertain. The CDR3 totals 15 residues. V lost 4 bases and J lost 8, with 15 bases in between. Germline V CDR1 and CDR2: SEHNR, FQNEAQ (reference sequence). Together with reference TRBV7-9 and TRBJ1-6, the CDR3 gives the full variable domain: DTGVSQNPRHKITKRGQNVTFRCDPISEHNRLYWYRQTLGQGPEFLTYFQNEAQLEKSRLLSDRFSAERPKGSFSTLEIQRTEQGDSAMYLCASSSRIGTDSPLHFGNGTRLTVT.

This clonotype has more than one count but fewer than ten. The V gene is TRBV18, the J gene TRBJ2-5; tentative D call: TRBD1 (5 bases). The CDR3 sequence is 13 residues long. V gave up 4 bases and J gave up 5 bases, with 11 bases separating them. In germline, CDR1 is KGHSH, CDR2 LQKENI. In DNA, the CDR3 is TGTGCCAGCTCACGGGGCAGTATGGAGACCCAGTACTTC. Amino acid sequence: CASSRGSMETQYF.

This clonotype came up many times. The V and J genes are TRBV7-9 and TRBJ2-1; D gene ambiguous. The CDR3 sequence is 15 residues long. Trimming removed 2 bases from V and 4 bases from J, with 12 bases in between. Germline CDR1 reads SEHNR; CDR2 reads FQNEAQ (reference sequence). CDR3 coding DNA: TGTGCCAGCAGCTTACGGCTCGGTAGTTACAATGAGCAGTTCTTC. Translation gives CASSLRLGSYNEQFF.

This clonotype was counted only a few times. The chain employs TRBV27 and TRBJ1-3; TRBD1 matches 8 bases. The CDR3 contains 15 residues. CDR1 is MNHEY, CDR2 SMNVEV, per germline (reference sequence). The junction had 3 bases not matched to a gene; V was cut back by 5 bases and J by 0 bases. The CDR3 spells CASSLTGGSGNTIYF. The CDR3 bases are TGTGCCAGCAGTCTTACAGGGGGCTCTGGAAACACCATATATTTT.

The chain recombines TRBV4-1 with TRBJ1-2; 9 nucleotides match TRBD1. V was pared by 4 bases and J by 4 bases, with 4 bases of the junction left unmatched. This CDR3 is 14 amino acids long. Germline V gene sequence: CDR1 MGHRA, CDR2 YSYEKL. As DNA, the CDR3 is TGCGCCAGCAGCCTCGACAGGGGGACCTATGGCTACACCTTC. It specifies CASSLDRGTYGYTF.

The gene calls are TRBV5-5 and TRBJ2-5; 7 bases match TRBD2. The CDR3 is 13 amino acids. The germline V gene has CDR1 SGHKS and CDR2 YYEKEE (reference sequence). V was pared by 6 bases and J by 4 bases, with 6 bases of the junction left unmatched. The CDR3 DNA sequence: TGTGCCAGCACCCTAGGCGGGGGAGAGACCCAGTACTTC. Amino acid sequence: CASTLGGGETQYF.

The chain is built from TRBV29-1 and TRBJ1-1; D is perhaps TRBD1 (6 bases). V was shortened by 7 bases and J by 5 bases, with 14 bases between the two germline ends. This CDR3 region has 12 residues. Germline lookup yields CDR1 SQVTM and CDR2 ANQGSEA. The CDR3 DNA follows: TGCAGCGGTTTTAGGGGGGAAACTGAAGCTTTCTTT. Translating gives CSGFRGETEAFF.

Points on this clonotype: With a much larger clone just one base away, this may be a read error. The rearrangement joins TRBV5-1 to TRBJ2-3; 7 bases agree with TRBD2. Trimming took 5 bases from V and 2 from J; bases not matched to a gene: 8. This CDR3 is built from 15 residues. Germline values: CDR1 SGHRS, CDR2 YFSETQ. This CDR3 reads CASRLSGTNTDTQYF. CDR3 in DNA: TGCGCCAGCAGATTGAGCGGGACTAACACAGATACGCAGTATTTT.

V gene TRBV6-2 or TRBV6-3 combines with J gene TRBJ2-7, with 11 bases aligning to TRBD1. The CDR3 runs to 15 residues. Germline CDR1 and CDR2: MNHEY and SVGEGT. Trimming removed 6 bases from V and 3 bases from J; junction bases left unmatched: 7. The CDR3 protein is CASSSSGTGGYEQYF. In nucleotides, the CDR3 is TGTGCCAGCAGCTCATCCGGGACAGGGGGCTACGAGCAGTACTTC.

This clonotype came up a few times. The CDR3 bases are TGTGCCATCAGATGGACAGGTGGTGATGAGCAGTTCTTC. It encodes CAIRWTGGDEQFF. The chain is built from TRBV10-3 and TRBJ2-1; 7 bases agree with TRBD1. CDR1 is ENHRY and CDR2 is SYGVKD in the germline V gene. There are 13 residues in the CDR3. V trimming: 6 bases; J trimming: 8 bases; junction bases outside the gene matches: 7.

The J gene is TRBJ1-2, the V gene TRBV6-5; TRBD1 matches at 7 bases. Losses at the gene ends were 6 bases for V and 7 bases for J; bases not matched to a gene: 8. From germline, CDR1 is MNHEY and CDR2 SVGAGI. The CDR3 covers 13 residues. The CDR3: CASRRRQGGGYTF. The CDR3 DNA reads TGTGCCAGCAGGCGACGACAGGGAGGTGGCTACACCTTC.

This chain links TRBV3-1 with TRBJ2-5, with D perhaps assigned TRBD1 or TRBD2 (5 bases each). CDR1 is LGHDT and CDR2 is YNNKEL in the germline V gene (reference sequence). The CDR3 spans 15 residues. The germline V and J ends were trimmed by 4 bases and 0 bases, with 12 bases remaining between them. CDR3: CASSRGAGNQETQYF. The DNA for the CDR3 is TGTGCCAGCAGCCGAGGGGCAGGAAACCAAGAGACCCAGTACTTC.

Only a few counts were recorded for this clonotype. The chain is built from TRBV6-1 and TRBJ1-5; no clear D gene. The CDR3 contains 14 residues. CDR1 MNHNS and CDR2 SASEGT come from the germline V gene. Trimming shortened V by 3 bases and J by 3 bases, and 9 bases separated the two germline ends. The CDR3 coding sequence is TGTGCCAGCAGTGAGGGTGGGAACAATCAGCCCCAGCATTTT. This sequence encodes CASSEGGNNQPQHF.